Here is one TCR beta chain with its context. The antigen is unknown. This sample was taken from a study of Ad26.COV2.S vaccination and SARS-CoV-2 variants. Sequencing used immunoSEQ multiplex PCR; TCRdb keeps in-frame clones, though not all of them. The sample holds over 85,000 clones, 60% to 85% seen once. Study-wide results and limits: It was found that vaccine and placebo recipients had similar non-spike TCR breadth. The TCR breadth and depth analyses may have produced an underestimate of total T cell responses. Post-vaccination spike-specific CD8+ and CD4+ T cell responses reportedly had substantial breadth. Placebo recipients trailed vaccine recipients in spike-specific TCR breadth.

Trimming shortened V by 7 bases and J by 2 bases, and 17 bases separated the two germline ends. Per germline, CDR1 SQVTM and CDR2 ANQGSEA. This CDR3 has 15 residues. This specimen consisted of peripheral blood, obtained after recovery from COVID-19. The origin of this receptor is a human donor who had recovered from COVID-19. This chain uses TRBV29-1 with TRBJ2-2; D gene ambiguous. DNA for the CDR3: TGCAGCGCTCGATTATTGGCGGAAAACACCGGGGAGCTGTTTTTT. Its protein product is CSARLLAENTGELFF.